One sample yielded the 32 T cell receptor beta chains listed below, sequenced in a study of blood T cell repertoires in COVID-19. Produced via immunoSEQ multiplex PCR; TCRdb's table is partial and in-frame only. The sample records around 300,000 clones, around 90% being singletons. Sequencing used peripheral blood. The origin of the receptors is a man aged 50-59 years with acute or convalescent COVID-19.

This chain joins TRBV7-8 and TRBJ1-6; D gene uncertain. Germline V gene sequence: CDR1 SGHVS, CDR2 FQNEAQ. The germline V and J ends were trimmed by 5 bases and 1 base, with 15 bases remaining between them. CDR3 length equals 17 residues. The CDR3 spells CASSIPLSPSYNSPLHF. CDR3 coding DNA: TGTGCCAGCAGCATCCCCCTTAGTCCGTCCTATAATTCACCCCTCCACTTT. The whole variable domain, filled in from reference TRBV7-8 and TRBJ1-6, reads GAGVSQSPRYKVAKRGQDVALRCDPISGHVSLFWYQQALGQGPEFLTYFQNEAQLDKSGLPSDRFFAERPEGSVSTLKIQRTQQEDSAVYLCASSIPLSPSYNSPLHFGNGTRLTVT.

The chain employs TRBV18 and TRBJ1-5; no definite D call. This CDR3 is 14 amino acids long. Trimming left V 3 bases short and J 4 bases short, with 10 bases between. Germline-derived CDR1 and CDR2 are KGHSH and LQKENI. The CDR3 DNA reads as TGTGCCAGCTCACCCCAGGAGGGAAATCAGCCCCAGCATTTT. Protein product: CASSPQEGNQPQHF. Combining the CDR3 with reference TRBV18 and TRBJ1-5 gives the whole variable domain NAGVMQNPRHLVRRRGQEARLRCSPMKGHSHVYWYRQLPEEGLKFMVYLQKENIIDESGMPKERFSAEFPKEGPSILRIQQVVRGDSAAYFCASSPQEGNQPQHFGDGTRLSIL.

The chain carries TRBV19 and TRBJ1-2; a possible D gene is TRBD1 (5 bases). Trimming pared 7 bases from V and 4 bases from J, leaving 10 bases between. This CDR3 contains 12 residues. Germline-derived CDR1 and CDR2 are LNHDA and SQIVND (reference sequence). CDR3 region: CASTSDTYGYTF. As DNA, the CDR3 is TGTGCCAGTACCTCGGACACCTATGGCTACACCTTC.

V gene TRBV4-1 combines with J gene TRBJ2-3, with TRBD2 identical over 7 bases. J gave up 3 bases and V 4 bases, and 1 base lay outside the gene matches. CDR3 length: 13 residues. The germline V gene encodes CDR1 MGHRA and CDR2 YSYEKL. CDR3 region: CASSRGGTDTQYF. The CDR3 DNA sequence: TGCGCCAGCAGCCGGGGAGGGACAGATACGCAGTATTTT.

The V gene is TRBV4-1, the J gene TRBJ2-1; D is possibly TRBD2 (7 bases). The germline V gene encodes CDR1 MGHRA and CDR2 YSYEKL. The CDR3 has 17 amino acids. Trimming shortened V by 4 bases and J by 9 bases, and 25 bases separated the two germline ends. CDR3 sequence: CASSPRIGGPARGEQFF. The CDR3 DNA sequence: TGCGCCAGCAGCCCCAGGATCGGGGGGCCCGCCCGAGGTGAGCAGTTCTTC.

The CDR3 DNA follows: TGTGCCAGCAGTGAGCGGGAGACAGGGGGAGATTTTGGCTACACCTTC. It specifies CASSERETGGDFGYTF. This chain joins TRBV6-1 and TRBJ1-2, with TRBD1 identical over 9 bases. The CDR3 consists of 16 residues. Trimming removed 3 bases from V and 7 bases from J; junction bases left unmatched: 12. Germline values: CDR1 MNHNS, CDR2 SASEGT.

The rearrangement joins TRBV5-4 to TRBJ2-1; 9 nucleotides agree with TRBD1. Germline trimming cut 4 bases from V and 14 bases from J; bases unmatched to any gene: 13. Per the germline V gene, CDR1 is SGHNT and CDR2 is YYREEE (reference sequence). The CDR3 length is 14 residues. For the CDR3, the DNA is TGTGCCAGCAGCCTCGTCCCGGGACAGGGCCGGGAGTTCTTC. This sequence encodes CASSLVPGQGREFF.

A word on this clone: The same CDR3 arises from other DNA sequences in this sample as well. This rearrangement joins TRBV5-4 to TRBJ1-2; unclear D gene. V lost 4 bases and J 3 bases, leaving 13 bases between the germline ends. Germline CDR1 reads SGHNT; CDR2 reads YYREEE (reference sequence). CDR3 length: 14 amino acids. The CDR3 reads CASSLRTGDYGYTF. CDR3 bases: TGTGCCAGCAGCCTTAGGACCGGGGACTATGGCTACACCTTC.

The CDR3 DNA reads TGTGCCAGCAGCTTGGATATAGGGGTGAACACTGAAGCTTTCTTT. As protein: CASSLDIGVNTEAFF. The rearrangement joins TRBV5-4 to TRBJ1-1; the D gene is possibly TRBD1 (5 bases). V lost 0 bases and J lost 0, with 9 bases in between. Germline CDR1 is SGHNT and CDR2 is YYREEE (reference sequence). The CDR3 spans 15 residues.

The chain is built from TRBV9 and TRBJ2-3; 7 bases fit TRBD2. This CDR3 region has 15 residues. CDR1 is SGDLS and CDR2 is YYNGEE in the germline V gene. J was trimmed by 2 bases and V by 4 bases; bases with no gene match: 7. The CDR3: CASSISGRPTDTQYF. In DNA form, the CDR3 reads TGTGCCAGCAGCATTTCCGGGAGGCCCACAGATACGCAGTATTTT.

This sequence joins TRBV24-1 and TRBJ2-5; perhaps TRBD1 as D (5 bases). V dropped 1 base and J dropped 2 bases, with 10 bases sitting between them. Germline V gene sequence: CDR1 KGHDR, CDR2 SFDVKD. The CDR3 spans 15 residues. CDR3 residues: CATSDFFQGQETQYF. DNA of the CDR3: TGTGCCACCAGTGATTTTTTCCAGGGTCAAGAGACCCAGTACTTC.

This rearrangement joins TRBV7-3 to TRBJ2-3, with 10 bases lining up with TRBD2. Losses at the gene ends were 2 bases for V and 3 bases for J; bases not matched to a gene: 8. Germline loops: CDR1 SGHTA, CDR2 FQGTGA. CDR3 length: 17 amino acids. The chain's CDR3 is CASSLWASGGGTDTQYF. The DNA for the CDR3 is TGTGCCAGCAGCTTATGGGCTAGCGGGGGAGGGACAGATACGCAGTATTTT.

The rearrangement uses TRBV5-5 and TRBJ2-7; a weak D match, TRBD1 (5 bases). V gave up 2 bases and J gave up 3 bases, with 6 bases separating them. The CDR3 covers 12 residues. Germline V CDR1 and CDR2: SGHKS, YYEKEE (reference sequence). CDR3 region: CASSLGDYEQYF. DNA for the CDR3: TGTGCCAGCAGCTTAGGGGACTACGAGCAGTACTTC.

CDR3 sequence reads: CASSYGGGRWGNTIYF. Written as DNA, the CDR3 is TGTGCCAGCAGTTATGGCGGGGGGCGATGGGGAAACACCATATATTTT. The chain is built from TRBV6-6 and TRBJ1-3; a weak D match, TRBD1 (6 bases). The CDR3 runs to 16 residues. Trimming removed 3 bases from V and 4 bases from J, with 16 bases in between. Germline V CDR1 and CDR2: MNHNY, SVGAGI (reference sequence).

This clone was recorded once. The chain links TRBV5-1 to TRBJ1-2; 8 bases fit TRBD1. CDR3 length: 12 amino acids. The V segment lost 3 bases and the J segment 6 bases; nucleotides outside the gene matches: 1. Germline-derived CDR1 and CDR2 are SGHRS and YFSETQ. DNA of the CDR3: TGCGCCAGCAGCTCAGGGGGCGATGGCTACACCTTC. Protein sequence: CASSSGGDGYTF.

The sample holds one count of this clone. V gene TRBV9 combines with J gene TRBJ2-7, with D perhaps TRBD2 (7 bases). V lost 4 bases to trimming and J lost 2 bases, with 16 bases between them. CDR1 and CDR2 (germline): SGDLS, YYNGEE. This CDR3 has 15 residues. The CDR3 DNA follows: TGTGCCAGCAGCCCGGGGGCGGGGGCAACCTACGAGCAGTACTTC. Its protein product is CASSPGAGATYEQYF.

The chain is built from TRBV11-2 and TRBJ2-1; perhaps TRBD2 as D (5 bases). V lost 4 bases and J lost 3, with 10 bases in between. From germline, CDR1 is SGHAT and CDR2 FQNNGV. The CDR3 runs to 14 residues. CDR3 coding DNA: TGTGCCAGCAGCTACGGGGTGGGCTACAATGAGCAGTTCTTC. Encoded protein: CASSYGVGYNEQFF. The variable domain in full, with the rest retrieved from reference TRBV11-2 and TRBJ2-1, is EAGVAQSPRYKIIEKRQSVAFWCNPISGHATLYWYQQILGQGPKLLIQFQNNGVVDDSQLPKDRFSAERLKGVDSTLKIQPAKLEDSAVYLCASSYGVGYNEQFFGPGTRLTVL.

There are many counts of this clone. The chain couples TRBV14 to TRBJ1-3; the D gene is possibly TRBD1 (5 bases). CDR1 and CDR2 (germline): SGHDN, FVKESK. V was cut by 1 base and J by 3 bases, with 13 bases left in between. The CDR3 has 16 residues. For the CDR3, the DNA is TGTGCCAGCAGCCAAGGGATGTGGGGCTTTGGAAACACCATATATTTT. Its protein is CASSQGMWGFGNTIYF.

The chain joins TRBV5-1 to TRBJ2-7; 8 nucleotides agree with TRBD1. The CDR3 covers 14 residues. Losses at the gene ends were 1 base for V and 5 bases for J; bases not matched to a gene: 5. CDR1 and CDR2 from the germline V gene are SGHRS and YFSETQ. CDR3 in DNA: TGCGCCAGCAGCTTGCTCCCGACAGGGGACGAGCAGTACTTC. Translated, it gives CASSLLPTGDEQYF.

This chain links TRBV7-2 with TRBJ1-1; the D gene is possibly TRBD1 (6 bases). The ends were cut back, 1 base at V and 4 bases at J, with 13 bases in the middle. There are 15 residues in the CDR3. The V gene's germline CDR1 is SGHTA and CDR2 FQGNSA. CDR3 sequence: CASSLGGGWGTEAFF. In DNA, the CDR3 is TGTGCCAGCAGCTTAGGGGGGGGCTGGGGCACTGAAGCTTTCTTT.

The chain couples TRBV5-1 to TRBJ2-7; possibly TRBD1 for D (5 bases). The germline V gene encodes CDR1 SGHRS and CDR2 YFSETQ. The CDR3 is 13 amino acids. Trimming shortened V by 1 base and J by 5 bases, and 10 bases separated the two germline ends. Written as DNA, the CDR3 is TGCGCCAGCAGCTTGAACAGGCTCAACGAGCAGTACTTC. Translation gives CASSLNRLNEQYF.

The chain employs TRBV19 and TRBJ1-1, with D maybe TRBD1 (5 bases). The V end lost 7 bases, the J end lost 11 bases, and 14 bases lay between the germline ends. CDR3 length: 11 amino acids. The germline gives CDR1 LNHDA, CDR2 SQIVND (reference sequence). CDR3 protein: CASKDNYVAFF. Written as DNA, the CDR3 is TGTGCCAGTAAGGACAATTATGTGGCTTTCTTT.

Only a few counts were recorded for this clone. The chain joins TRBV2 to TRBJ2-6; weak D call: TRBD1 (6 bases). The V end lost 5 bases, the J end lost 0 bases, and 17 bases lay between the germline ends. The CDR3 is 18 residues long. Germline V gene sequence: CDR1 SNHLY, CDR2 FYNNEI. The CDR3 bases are TGTGCCAGCAGTACCCTTCGGACAGCATACTCTGGGGCCAACGTCCTGACTTTC. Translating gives CASSTLRTAYSGANVLTF. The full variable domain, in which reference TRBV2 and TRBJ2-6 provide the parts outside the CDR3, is EPEVTQTPSHQVTQMGQEVILRCVPISNHLYFYWYRQILGQKVEFLVSFYNNEISEKSEIFDDQFSVERPDGSNFTLKIRSTKLEDSAMYFCASSTLRTAYSGANVLTFGAGSRLTVL.

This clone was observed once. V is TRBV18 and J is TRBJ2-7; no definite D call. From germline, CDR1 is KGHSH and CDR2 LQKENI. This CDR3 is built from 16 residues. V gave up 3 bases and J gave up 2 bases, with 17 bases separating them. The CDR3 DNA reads TGTGCCAGCTCACCCGCGATCGTCCAGGCACCCTACGAGCAGTACTTC. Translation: CASSPAIVQAPYEQYF.

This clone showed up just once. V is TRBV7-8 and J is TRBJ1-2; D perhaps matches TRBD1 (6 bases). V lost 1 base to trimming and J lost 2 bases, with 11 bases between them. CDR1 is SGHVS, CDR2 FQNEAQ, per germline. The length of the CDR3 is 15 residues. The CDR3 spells CASSLGRQANYGYTF. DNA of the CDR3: TGTGCCAGCAGCTTAGGGCGACAGGCGAACTATGGCTACACCTTC.

CDR3 protein: CASSSPGTEYEQYF. CDR3 bases: TGTGCCAGCAGCTCACCCGGGACAGAGTACGAGCAGTACTTC. The chain carries TRBV11-2 and TRBJ2-7, with 7 bases matching TRBD1. The CDR3 is 14 amino acids. V shed 4 bases and J 4 bases; nucleotides not matched to a gene: 7. Germline values: CDR1 SGHAT, CDR2 FQNNGV.

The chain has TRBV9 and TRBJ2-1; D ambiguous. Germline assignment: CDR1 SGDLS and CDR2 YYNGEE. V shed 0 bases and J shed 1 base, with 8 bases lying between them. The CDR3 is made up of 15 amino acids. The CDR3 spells CASSVAPGSYNEQFF. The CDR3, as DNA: TGTGCCAGCAGCGTAGCTCCCGGGTCCTACAATGAGCAGTTCTTC.

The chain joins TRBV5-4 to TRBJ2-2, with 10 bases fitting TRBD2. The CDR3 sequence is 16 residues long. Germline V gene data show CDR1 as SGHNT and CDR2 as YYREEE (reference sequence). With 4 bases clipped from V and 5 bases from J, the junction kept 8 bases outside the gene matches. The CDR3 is CASSTSGGAFTGELFF. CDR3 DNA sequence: TGTGCCAGCAGCACGAGCGGGGGGGCCTTTACCGGGGAGCTGTTTTTT. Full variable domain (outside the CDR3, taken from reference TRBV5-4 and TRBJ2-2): ETGVTQSPTHLIKTRGQQVTLRCSSQSGHNTVSWYQQALGQGPQFIFQYYREEENGRGNFPPRFSGLQFPNYSSELNVNALELDDSALYLCASSTSGGAFTGELFFGEGSRLTVL.

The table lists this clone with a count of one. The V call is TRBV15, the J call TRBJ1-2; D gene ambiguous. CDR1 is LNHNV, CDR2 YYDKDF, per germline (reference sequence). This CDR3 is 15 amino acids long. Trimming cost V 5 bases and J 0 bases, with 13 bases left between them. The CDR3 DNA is TGTGCCACCAGCTACGTAACGGGGTCTAACTATGGCTACACCTTC. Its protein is CATSYVTGSNYGYTF.

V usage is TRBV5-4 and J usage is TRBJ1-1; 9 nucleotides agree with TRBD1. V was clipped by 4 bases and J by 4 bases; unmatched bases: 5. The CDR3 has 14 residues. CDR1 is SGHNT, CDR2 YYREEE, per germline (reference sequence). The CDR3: CASSRDRATTEAFF. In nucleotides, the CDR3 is TGTGCCAGCAGCAGGGACAGGGCGACCACTGAAGCTTTCTTT.

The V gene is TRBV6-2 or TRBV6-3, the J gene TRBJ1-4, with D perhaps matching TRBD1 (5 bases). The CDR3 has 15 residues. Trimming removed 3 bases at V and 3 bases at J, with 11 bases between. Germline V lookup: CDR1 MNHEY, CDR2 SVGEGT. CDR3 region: CASSYQGLPNEKLFF. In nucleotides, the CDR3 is TGTGCCAGCAGTTATCAGGGCCTACCTAATGAAAAACTGTTTTTT.

The CDR3: CASRVNTQYF. The CDR3 region has the DNA TGTGCCAGCCGTGTTAATACGCAGTATTTT. The genes are TRBV2 and TRBJ2-3, with no clear D. The CDR3 contains 10 residues. In germline, CDR1 is SNHLY, CDR2 FYNNEI. Between the trimmed V and J ends, which lost 8 bases and 7 bases, there was a span of 7 bases. Filled out from reference TRBV2 and TRBJ2-3, the complete variable domain reads EPEVTQTPSHQVTQMGQEVILRCVPISNHLYFYWYRQILGQKVEFLVSFYNNEISEKSEIFDDQFSVERPDGSNFTLKIRSTKLEDSAMYFCASRVNTQYFGPGTRLTVL.